This TCR beta chain is from a study of cytomegalovirus exposure and HLA in healthy donors. Study-wide context: Prior work identified 117 million unique TCR beta sequences in roughly 180 million T cells.

13 Jbeta primers and 60 Vbeta primers were used for the PCR. Sequencing was performed with immunoSEQ multiplex PCR; in TCRdb, only in-frame clones are kept and a portion is missing. Among roughly 200,000 clones listed, around three quarters were seen once. V was cut by 4 bases and J by 0 bases, with 10 bases left in between. This CDR3 is built from 15 residues. Per germline, CDR1 SGHRS and CDR2 YFSETQ. Details on this clone: What it binds is not known.

The study, taken as a whole, reports: A later analysis linked more than 15,000 TCR beta sequences to HLA alleles at 0.05 false discovery rate.

The receptor was isolated from a woman aged 30 to 39 in good health and CMV-seropositive. Sequencing was performed on PBMCs. The chain uses TRBV5-1 and TRBJ1-4; no firm D call. The CDR3 loop reads CASSPHGTTNEKLFF. As DNA, the CDR3 is TGCGCCAGCAGCCCCCACGGGACAACTAATGAAAAACTGTTTTTT.